This T cell receptor (beta chain) was recorded in a study of CD8 T cells in Susac syndrome. An input of about 0.5 to 1 ug of RNA was subjected to reverse transcription using random hexamers. The immunoSEQ assay covered 54 Vbeta and 13 Jbeta segments for CDR3. TCRdb independently ran MiXCR on the immunoSEQ multiplex PCR reads; one entry per CDR3 protein. The data contain a few hundred thousand distinct CDR3 sequences, roughly 85% of them singletons. Sequencing targeted TCR beta in T cells from blood (CD8+ and CD4+). The multiple sclerosis controls were treatment-naive patients with relapsing-remitting disease that was stable or active. Purification of the CD8+ and CD4+ T cells relied on negative isolation, and TEMRA cells underwent FACS enrichment. Per the germline V gene, CDR1 is DFQATT and CDR2 is SNEGSKA (reference sequence). The CDR3 covers 17 residues. The ends lost 0 bases at V and 2 bases at J; junction bases unmatched: 5.

Sequenced material: CD8+ T cells from PBMCs. The clonotype originates from a human donor with multiple sclerosis. The chain combines TRBV20-1 with TRBJ2-1, with 12 bases lining up with TRBD2. The CDR3 sequence: CSARDLSSGRAYNEQFF. The CDR3 DNA reads as TGCAGTGCTAGAGATCTGTCTAGCGGGAGGGCCTACAATGAGCAGTTCTTC.